These 30 T cell receptor beta chains share one sample of origin, sequenced in a study of tumor-infiltrating lymphocytes in primary liver carcinoma. Co-extracting RNA and DNA was done with roughly 17-32 mg of unsorted bulk tissue as input. From roughly 500 ng total RNA, TCR beta cDNA was generated with a primer in the constant region. Slightly modified ARM-PCR, run as three nested multiplex PCR rounds, produced the TCR beta libraries. The two initial PCR rounds, around 10 cycles each, used TRBV1-TRBV30 forward and C-beta reverse primers. TCRdb re-derived calls from the multiplex PCR reads in MiXCR, one entry per CDR3 protein. This sample has 80,000 or so distinct CDR3 sequences, with 69% found just once. The sequenced sample was tumor-adjacent normal liver tissue. The origin of the receptors is a man in his forties with primary liver carcinoma and hepatitis B virus infection.

The chain combines TRBV6-6 with TRBJ1-1, with 8 bases matching TRBD1. CDR3 size: 13 residues. V lost 6 bases and J lost 6; bases outside the gene matches: 6. Germline V lookup: CDR1 MNHNY, CDR2 SVGAGI (reference sequence). In DNA, the CDR3 is TGTGCCAGCAGCACAGGGGGGACCTCTGAAGCTTTCTTT. Its translation: CASSTGGTSEAFF.

The chain is built from TRBV29-1 and TRBJ2-5; D possibly corresponds to TRBD2 (5 bases). The CDR3 extends over 13 amino acids. The germline V gene encodes CDR1 SQVTM and CDR2 ANQGSEA. Between the trimmed V and J ends, which lost 4 bases and 2 bases, there was a span of 11 bases. The CDR3 DNA reads as TGCAGCGTTGGGCTCGGAGGACAAGAGACCCAGTACTTC. It specifies CSVGLGGQETQYF.

This chain connects TRBV6-1 to TRBJ2-3; D might be TRBD1 or TRBD2, each matching 5 bases. Germline CDR1 is MNHNS and CDR2 is SASEGT. V lost 6 bases to trimming and J lost 3 bases, with 16 bases between them. This CDR3 is 15 amino acids long. CDR3 loop: CASRVRDQATDTQYF. The CDR3 DNA reads TGTGCCAGCAGAGTTAGGGACCAGGCTACAGATACGCAGTATTTT.

Ten or more counts support this clonotype. This rearrangement joins TRBV28 to TRBJ1-5, with 9 nucleotides matching TRBD1. There are 14 residues in the CDR3. Losses at the gene ends were 3 bases for V and 7 bases for J; bases not matched to a gene: 4. CDR1 and CDR2 (germline): MDHEN, SYDVKM. Here the CDR3 reads CASSLTGGTQPQHF. CDR3 in DNA: TGTGCCAGCAGTTTGACAGGGGGAACGCAGCCCCAGCATTTT.

As for this clonotype: A junction end diverges from the germline sequence, so it may reflect a read error. The rearrangement joins TRBV10-3 to TRBJ2-1; 14 bases are a match to TRBD2. The germline gives CDR1 ENHRY, CDR2 SYGVKD. CDR3 length equals 14 residues. This chain's CDR3 is CAIRTSGRINEQFF. The CDR3 DNA follows: TGCGCCATCAGGACTAGCGGGAGGATAAATGAGCAGTTCTTC.

This chain connects TRBV6-2 or TRBV6-3 to TRBJ2-3; maybe TRBD2 (6 bases). The CDR3 has 16 residues. The V end lost 3 bases, the J end lost 5 bases, and 18 bases lay between the germline ends. Per germline, CDR1 MNHEY and CDR2 SVGEGT. CDR3 amino acids: CASSYNCGIRGDTQYF. CDR3 sequence (DNA): TGTGCCAGCAGTTATAACTGCGGGATTCGTGGAGATACGCAGTATTTT.

Concerning this clonotype itself: Germline and junction disagree at one end, which may indicate a read error. The chain uses TRBV28 and TRBJ2-3; the D call may be TRBD1 or TRBD2 (6 bases each). CDR1 is MDHEN, CDR2 SYDVKM, per germline. This CDR3 has 16 residues. In DNA, the CDR3 is TGTGCCAGCAGTCTTACGCAGACAGGAGGGGCAGATGCGCAGTATTTT. Its protein product is CASSLTQTGGADAQYF.

Regarding this clonotype: An end of the junction differs from the germline gene, which may be a read error. The chain carries TRBV4-2 and TRBJ1-5; D gene ambiguous. Germline assignment: CDR1 LGHNA and CDR2 YNFKEQ. The CDR3 consists of 15 residues. The CDR3 nucleotides read TGTGTCAGCAGCCAAGATGGACGCCAGAATCAGCCCCAGCATTTT. It yields the protein CVSSQDGRQNQPQHF.

About this clonotype: Germline and junction disagree at one end, which may indicate a read error. The V gene is TRBV5-5, the J gene TRBJ1-1, with a weak D call TRBD1 (6 bases). The CDR3 extends over 17 amino acids. CDR1 is SGHKS, CDR2 YYEKEE, per germline (reference sequence). For the CDR3, the DNA is TGTGCCATCAGCTTGGGGGGCCGGTCCAGCTTGAACACTGAAGCTTTCTTT. It codes for CAISLGGRSSLNTEAFF.

Concerning this clonotype itself: This sequence may be a read error, since a much larger clone differs from it by one base. The chain links TRBV28 to TRBJ2-3, with 10 positions matching TRBD2. CDR1 and CDR2 from the germline V gene are MDHEN and SYDVKM. The CDR3 sequence is 18 residues long. The chain's CDR3 is CVSMKTSGYGLSTDTQYF. CDR3 coding DNA: TGTGTCAGCATGAAGACTAGCGGGTATGGGTTGAGCACAGATACGCAGTATTTT.

This clonotype has just a few counts. The V gene is TRBV6-1, the J gene TRBJ2-1; D remains ambiguous. Germline V gives CDR1 MNHNS, CDR2 SASEGT. CDR3 length: 12 residues. V was clipped by 8 bases and J by 2 bases, with 7 bases between them. CDR3 sequence (DNA): TGTGCCAGCGCTCCCCCCTACAATGAGCAGTTCTTC. Amino acids: CASAPPYNEQFF.

The gene calls are TRBV29-1 and TRBJ1-2, with TRBD1 matching over 7 bases. Germline-derived CDR1 and CDR2 are SQVTM and ANQGSEA. The CDR3 is 13 residues long. The CDR3 DNA sequence: TGCAGTATTCTCGACAGGGTTGGACATGGCTACACCTTC. Amino acid sequence: CSILDRVGHGYTF.

About this clonotype itself: Since no conserved phenylalanine or tryptophan closes the CDR3, a read error is the likely cause. The chain uses TRBV11-2 and TRBJ1-3; D ambiguous. Germline lookup yields CDR1 SGHAT and CDR2 FQNNGV. This CDR3 contains 16 residues. In nucleotides, the CDR3 is TGTGCCAGCAGCTTAGATCTAGACTACTCTGGAAATACCATATATTCT. This codes for CASSLDLDYSGNTIYS.

Concerning this clonotype itself: One end of the junction does not line up with germline, which may come from a read error. J is TRBJ2-7 and V is TRBV12-3 or TRBV12-4; unclear D gene. This CDR3 has 12 amino acids. The CDR3 coding sequence is TGTGCCAGCAGTTTGGAACACTACGTGCAGTACTTC. As protein: CASSLEHYVQYF.

The V call is TRBV10-3, the J call TRBJ2-3, with a possible D match to TRBD2 (6 bases). The CDR3 loop spans 17 amino acids. Germline V gene data show CDR1 as ENHRY and CDR2 as SYGVKD. V shed 9 bases and J shed 4 bases, with 26 bases lying between them. Here the CDR3 reads CAISKTTLPGDADTQYF. CDR3 nucleotide sequence: TGTGCCATAAGTAAGACCACACTACCGGGAGATGCAGATACGCAGTATTTT.

Regarding this clonotype: This likely comes from a read error, as the CDR3 has no conserved phenylalanine or tryptophan at its end. V and J are TRBV11-2 and TRBJ1-1; D is ambiguous. Germline V lookup: CDR1 SGHAT, CDR2 FQNNGV. This CDR3 is 14 amino acids long. The CDR3 DNA reads as TGCGCCAGCAGCTTAGGAGTAGAGGACACTGAAGCTTTCTAT. Protein product: CASSLGVEDTEAFY.

As for this clonotype: A junction end diverges from the germline sequence, so it may reflect a read error. The chain is built from TRBV6-2 or TRBV6-3 and TRBJ2-1, with a tentative D call TRBD2 (5 bases). CDR3 length equals 14 residues. Germline values: CDR1 MNHEY, CDR2 SVGEGT. CDR3 protein: CASNATNSYNEKFF. DNA for the CDR3: TGTGCCAGCAATGCGACTAACTCCTACAATGAGAAGTTCTTC.

J is TRBJ2-1 and V is TRBV11-2, with 9 bases identical to TRBD2. V dropped 1 base and J dropped 5; count of bases not matched to a gene: 15. The CDR3 totals 19 residues. Germline CDR1 SGHAT, CDR2 FQNNGV. CDR3 coding DNA: TGTGCCAGCAGCTTAGCCGAGTCGGTTAGCGGGAGTGGACACAATGAGCAGTTCTTC. Translation gives CASSLAESVSGSGHNEQFF.

The chain carries TRBV11-2 and TRBJ2-7, with a tentative D call TRBD2 (6 bases). CDR1 and CDR2 (germline): SGHAT, FQNNGV. The CDR3 has 13 amino acids. CDR3 residues: CAVSFGGASEQYF. The CDR3 bases are TGTGCTGTCAGCTTCGGAGGGGCTAGCGAGCAGTACTTC.

To note about this clonotype: As the CDR3 is not closed by the conserved phenylalanine or tryptophan, this likely results from a read error. The chain is built from TRBV11-2 and TRBJ2-3; TRBD2 might be the D (6 bases). V was clipped by 5 bases and J by 10 bases, with 19 bases between them. Germline V gene data show CDR1 as SGHAT and CDR2 as FQNNGV. This CDR3 comprises 14 residues. This chain's CDR3 is CASSLASLDRSQYL. The CDR3 DNA reads TGTGCCAGCAGCCTAGCGTCCCTTGATCGATCGCAGTATCTT.

There are a few counts of this clonotype. This chain uses TRBV18 with TRBJ2-1, with 11 bases identical to TRBD2. Germline CDR1 reads KGHSH; CDR2 reads LQKENI. This CDR3 is built from 16 residues. Trimming removed 3 bases from V and 9 bases from J; junction bases left unmatched: 10. CDR3 coding DNA: TGTGCCAGCTCACCTAAGACTAGCGGGAAGGGTAGTGAGCAGTTCTTC. It yields the protein CASSPKTSGKGSEQFF.

A remark on this clonotype: A junction end diverges from the germline sequence, so it may reflect a read error. This chain connects TRBV29-1 to TRBJ2-1, with D possibly matching TRBD1 (7 bases). This CDR3 region has 12 residues. CDR1 and CDR2 from the germline V gene are SQVTM and ANQGSEA. The CDR3 is CSTLPGGNEQFF. CDR3 in DNA: TGCAGCACCCTCCCAGGGGGGAATGAACAGTTCTTC.

Worth noting for this clonotype: The CDR3 end shows no conserved phenylalanine or tryptophan, and so a read error is likely. The V call is TRBV6-1, the J call TRBJ2-7; D gene ambiguous. Germline CDR1 reads MNHNS; CDR2 reads SASEGT. V shed 1 base and J shed 3 bases, with 10 bases lying between them. The CDR3 totals 14 residues. The CDR3 DNA follows: TGTGCCAGCAGTGAAGGCCCGGACGGCTACGAGCAGTACATC. Encoded protein: CASSEGPDGYEQYI.

This clonotype has only one observation. This sequence joins TRBV29-1 and TRBJ2-4; tentative D call: TRBD1 (5 bases). V dropped 0 bases and J dropped 1 base, with 10 bases sitting between them. The CDR3 runs to 15 residues. Germline CDR1 reads SQVTM; CDR2 reads ANQGSEA. The CDR3 region has the DNA TGCAGCGTTGAAGATGCCAGGGTGGCCAAAAACATTCAGTACTTC. Protein sequence: CSVEDARVAKNIQYF. Full variable domain (missing parts from reference TRBV29-1 and TRBJ2-4): SAVISQKPSRDICQRGTSLTIQCQVDSQVTMMFWYRQQPGQSLTLIATANQGSEATYESGFVIDKFPISRPNLTFSTLTVSNMSPEDSSIYLCSVEDARVAKNIQYFGAGTRLSVL.

In the case of this clonotype: Germline is not matched at one junction end, which may reflect a read error. V and J are TRBV12-3 or TRBV12-4 and TRBJ2-7, with TRBD2 matching over 9 bases. The CDR3 is 15 amino acids. CDR3 amino acids: CANSLAGPTDNEQYF. The CDR3 DNA is TGTGCCAACAGTCTAGCGGGACCCACCGATAACGAGCAGTACTTC.

A remark on this clonotype: A read error may account for a junction end that differs from germline. CDR3 amino acids: CASSLAAREFYERYF. Written as DNA, the CDR3 is TGTGCCAGCAGCTTAGCGGCCAGGGAGTTTTACGAGCGGTACTTC. The rearrangement joins TRBV11-2 to TRBJ2-7; D tentatively fits TRBD1 or TRBD2 (5 bases each). Germline V gene sequence: CDR1 SGHAT, CDR2 FQNNGV. The CDR3 runs to 15 residues.

In its sample, this clonotype was seen many times. The chain joins TRBV4-3 to TRBJ2-7, with 11 bases aligning to TRBD2. Trimming removed 0 bases from V and 2 bases from J; junction bases left unmatched: 6. The germline gives CDR1 LGHNA, CDR2 YSLEER. The CDR3 loop spans 17 amino acids. The CDR3 reads CASSQDWSSGRAYEQYF. The CDR3 nucleotides are TGCGCCAGCAGCCAAGATTGGAGTAGCGGGAGGGCCTACGAGCAGTACTTC.

Comment on this clonotype: The junction does not match germline at one end; this may be a read error. This sequence joins TRBV6-5 and TRBJ2-3, with 10 positions matching TRBD1. The CDR3 length is 16 residues. CDR1 is MNHEY and CDR2 is SVGAGI in the germline V gene. Here the CDR3 reads CVSSTAPGQGTDTQYF. CDR3 nucleotides: TGTGTCAGCAGTACGGCGCCGGGACAGGGGACAGATACGCAGTATTTT.

This clonotype has at least ten counts. The chain joins TRBV28 to TRBJ2-5, with D possibly being TRBD1 (6 bases). The germline V and J ends were trimmed by 2 bases and 0 bases, with 13 bases remaining between them. Germline CDR1 reads MDHEN; CDR2 reads SYDVKM. This CDR3 has 16 amino acids. The CDR3 bases are TGTGCCAGCAGTTTAGCGGACAGAGAAGACCAAGAGACCCAGTACTTC. This codes for CASSLADREDQETQYF.

The chain joins TRBV4-1 to TRBJ2-1, with a tentative D call TRBD2 (6 bases). Germline lookup yields CDR1 MGHRA and CDR2 YSYEKL. Trimming left V 3 bases short and J 0 bases short, with 15 bases between. The CDR3 covers 17 residues. CDR3 DNA sequence: TGCGCCAGCAGCCAGGGGATAGGGAGGATCTCCTACAATGAGCAGTTCTTC. Protein sequence: CASSQGIGRISYNEQFF.